A single sample gave rise to the 7 T cell receptor beta chains below, sequenced in a study of T cells in localized non-small cell lung cancer. Method: immunoSEQ multiplex PCR; TCRdb's copy keeps in-frame clones and lacks some. Here the sample spans about 25,000 clones, 65% to 90% being singletons. The source material was peripheral blood, sampled before any cancer treatment. These receptors all stem from a female donor of 60 years or more with stage I lung adenocarcinoma.

The chain uses TRBV5-5 and TRBJ1-5, with D possibly being TRBD1 (6 bases). V lost 4 bases to trimming and J lost 2 bases, with 10 bases between them. The CDR3 sequence is 14 residues long. Looked up from germline, CDR1 is SGHKS and CDR2 is YYEKEE (reference sequence). The CDR3 DNA sequence: TGTGCCAGCAGCGAGGGGGGTCGCAATCAGCCCCAGCATTTT. Translated, it gives CASSEGGRNQPQHF.

The rearrangement joins TRBV6-5 to TRBJ2-2, with 7 bases that match TRBD1. The CDR3 loop spans 14 amino acids. Germline V gene sequence: CDR1 MNHEY, CDR2 SVGAGI. The J segment lost 4 bases and the V segment lost 6 bases, leaving 5 bases of the junction unmatched. The CDR3 loop is CASRLGQSTGELFF. CDR3 in DNA: TGTGCCAGCAGACTGGGACAGAGCACCGGGGAGCTGTTTTTT.

V and J are TRBV5-1 and TRBJ2-5; D call uncertain. Deletions cut 5 bases from V and 2 bases from J, with 4 bases between. The CDR3 is 11 amino acids. The germline CDR1 and CDR2 sequences are SGHRS and YFSETQ. CDR3 bases: TGCGCCAGCAGAGAGCAAGAGACCCAGTACTTC. Residues: CASREQETQYF.

The chain couples TRBV7-9 to TRBJ2-3; no firm D call. Germline V gene lookup returns CDR1 SEHNR and CDR2 FQNEAQ (reference sequence). Deletions cut 7 bases from V and 3 bases from J, with 8 bases between. CDR3 length: 12 residues. Here the CDR3 reads CASKLRTDTQYF. The CDR3 coding sequence is TGTGCCAGCAAATTAAGGACAGATACGCAGTATTTT.

The gene calls are TRBV18 and TRBJ1-1; perhaps TRBD1 as D (5 bases). Trimming stripped 0 bases from V and 6 bases from J, with 8 bases between. CDR3 length: 13 amino acids. Germline loops: CDR1 KGHSH, CDR2 LQKENI. The CDR3 nucleotides read TGTGCCAGCTCACCACCGGGCAGGGCTGAAGCTTTCTTT. Its protein is CASSPPGRAEAFF.

The chain recombines TRBV9 with TRBJ1-4; possibly TRBD1 for D (6 bases). Germline loops: CDR1 SGDLS, CDR2 YYNGEE. The CDR3 spans 15 residues. The ends were cut back, 4 bases at V and 4 bases at J, with 14 bases in the middle. The CDR3 reads CASSLGGGINEKLFF. CDR3 nucleotides: TGTGCCAGCAGCCTAGGAGGGGGGATTAATGAAAAACTGTTTTTT.

This clone was recorded only once. This sequence joins TRBV11-2 and TRBJ2-1; 7 nucleotides agree with TRBD2. The junction had 5 bases not matched to a gene; V was cut back by 0 bases and J by 6 bases. The CDR3 has 15 residues. Per the germline V gene, CDR1 is SGHAT and CDR2 is FQNNGV. In DNA form, the CDR3 reads TGTGCCAGCAGCTTAGAGGCGGGAGTGGGCAATGAGCAGTTCTTC. This gives the protein CASSLEAGVGNEQFF.